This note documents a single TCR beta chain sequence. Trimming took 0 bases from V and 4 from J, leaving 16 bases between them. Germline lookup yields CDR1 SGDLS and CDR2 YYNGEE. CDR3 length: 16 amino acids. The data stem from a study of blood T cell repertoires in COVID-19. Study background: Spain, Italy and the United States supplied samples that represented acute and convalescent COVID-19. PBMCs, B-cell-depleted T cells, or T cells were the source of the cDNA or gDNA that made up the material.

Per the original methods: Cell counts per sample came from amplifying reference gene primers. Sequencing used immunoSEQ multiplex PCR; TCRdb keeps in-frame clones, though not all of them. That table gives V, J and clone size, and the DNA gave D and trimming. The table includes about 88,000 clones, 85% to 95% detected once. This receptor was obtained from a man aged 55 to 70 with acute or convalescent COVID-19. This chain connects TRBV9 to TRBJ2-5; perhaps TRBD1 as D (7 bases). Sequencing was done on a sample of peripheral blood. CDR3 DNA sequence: TGTGCCAGCAGCGTAGGACCAGGGGGGATTCGAGAGACCCAGTACTTC. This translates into CASSVGPGGIRETQYF.